This section outlines one TCR beta chain sequence together with its context. Its antigen remains unknown. The CDR3 has 16 residues. Germline CDR1 is MGHDK and CDR2 is SYGVNS. V lost 3 bases to trimming and J lost 2 bases; unmatched junction nucleotides: 4. The data belong to a study of OX40 agonist ivuxolimab in advanced cancers. Study results and caveats: Expanded clones were, on average, more numerous in CD8+ T cells than in CD4+. CD4+ and CD8+ blood T cells expanded clonally by week 6 at 0.1 to 3.0 mg/kg.

Assay used: immunoSEQ multiplex PCR; TCRdb lists only in-frame clones, some missing. The data contain about 45,000 clones, 80% to 90% of them seen just once; the ten biggest clones take up about a sixth. The receptor was derived from an adult with an advanced solid tumor such as melanoma, head and neck, liver or kidney cancer. The sequencing here drew on CD4+ or CD8+ T cells sorted from blood, taken in a trial of the OX40 agonist ivuxolimab. V and J are TRBV25-1 and TRBJ2-3; TRBD2 agrees at 11 bases. The CDR3 sequence: CASSDLAGGPTDTQYF. The CDR3 DNA sequence: TGTGCCAGCAGTGATCTAGCGGGGGGACCCACAGATACGCAGTATTTT.